This T cell receptor beta chain was profiled in a study of OX40 agonist ivuxolimab in advanced cancers. Study at large: Patients received ivuxolimab, an agonistic anti-OX40 (CD134) antibody. Those enrolled were 80% to 85% male, with a mean age of roughly 62 years and ages from about 20 to 85.

Study results and caveats: Antigen targets of the expanded peripheral T cells went undetermined. At 0.1 to 3.0 mg/kg and by week 6, CD4+ and CD8+ T cells in the blood had expanded clonally.

This clone came up once. As yet, its antigen is unknown. V lost 4 bases and J lost 1, with 13 bases in between. Germline V gene lookup returns CDR1 KGHSH and CDR2 LQKENI. The CDR3 has 15 residues. Produced via immunoSEQ multiplex PCR; TCRdb's table is partial and in-frame only. Of some 60,000 clones in the sample, about 89% were seen once. V usage is TRBV18 and J usage is TRBJ2-5, with D tentatively TRBD1 (5 bases). Here the sequenced sample was CD4+ or CD8+ T cells sorted from blood, taken in a trial of the OX40 agonist ivuxolimab. The TCR was taken from an adult with an advanced solid tumor such as melanoma, head and neck, liver or kidney cancer. The CDR3 is CASSRQPVTQETQYF. The DNA for the CDR3 is TGTGCCAGCTCACGACAGCCGGTGACCCAAGAGACCCAGTACTTC.